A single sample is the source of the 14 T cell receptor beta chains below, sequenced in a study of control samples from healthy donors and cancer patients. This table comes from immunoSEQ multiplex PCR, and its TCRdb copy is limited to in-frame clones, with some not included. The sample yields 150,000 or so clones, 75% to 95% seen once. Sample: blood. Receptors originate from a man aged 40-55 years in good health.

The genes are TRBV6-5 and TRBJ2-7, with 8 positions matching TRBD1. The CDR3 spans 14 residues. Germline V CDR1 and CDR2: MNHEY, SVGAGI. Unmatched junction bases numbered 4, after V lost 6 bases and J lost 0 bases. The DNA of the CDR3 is TGTGCCAGCAGAGGGACAGGTTTCTCCTACGAGCAGTACTTC. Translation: CASRGTGFSYEQYF.

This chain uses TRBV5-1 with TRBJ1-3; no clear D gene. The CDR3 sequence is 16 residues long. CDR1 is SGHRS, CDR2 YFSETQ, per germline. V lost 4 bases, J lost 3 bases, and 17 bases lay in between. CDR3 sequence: CASSPYGEAGGNTIYF. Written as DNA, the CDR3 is TGCGCCAGCAGCCCTTATGGGGAAGCGGGTGGAAACACCATATATTTT.

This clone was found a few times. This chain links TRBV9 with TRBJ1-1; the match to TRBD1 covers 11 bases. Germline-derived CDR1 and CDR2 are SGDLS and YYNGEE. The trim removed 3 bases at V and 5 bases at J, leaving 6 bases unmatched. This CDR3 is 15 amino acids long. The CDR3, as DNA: TGTGCCAGCAGCGGGACAGGGGGCAAAACAACTGAAGCTTTCTTT. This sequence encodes CASSGTGGKTTEAFF.

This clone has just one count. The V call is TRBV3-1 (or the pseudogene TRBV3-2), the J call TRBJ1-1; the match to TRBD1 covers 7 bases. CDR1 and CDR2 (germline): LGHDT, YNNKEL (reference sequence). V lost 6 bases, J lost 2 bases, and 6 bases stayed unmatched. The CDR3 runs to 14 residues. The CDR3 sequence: CASSRGQLNTEAFF. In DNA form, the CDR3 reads TGTGCCAGCAGTCGGGGACAGCTAAACACTGAAGCTTTCTTT.

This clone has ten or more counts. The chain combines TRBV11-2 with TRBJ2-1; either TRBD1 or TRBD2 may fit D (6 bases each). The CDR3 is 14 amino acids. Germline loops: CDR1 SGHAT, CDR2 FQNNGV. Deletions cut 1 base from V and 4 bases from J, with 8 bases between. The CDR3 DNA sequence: TGTGCCAGCAGCTTAGCGGGGGCTTACAATGAGCAGTTCTTC. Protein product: CASSLAGAYNEQFF.

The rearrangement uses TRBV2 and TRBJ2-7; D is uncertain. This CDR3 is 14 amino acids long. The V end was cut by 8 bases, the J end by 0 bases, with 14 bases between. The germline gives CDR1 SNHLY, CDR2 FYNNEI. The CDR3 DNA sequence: TGTGCCAGCGGTCAACGGAAGAGCTCCTACGAGCAGTACTTC. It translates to CASGQRKSSYEQYF.

CDR3 amino acids: CASSLGRLAGNTGELFF. The CDR3 DNA sequence: TGTGCCAGCAGCTTAGGCAGACTAGCGGGGAACACCGGGGAGCTGTTTTTT. The chain combines TRBV7-3 with TRBJ2-2, with TRBD2 matching over 10 bases. Germline V gene sequence: CDR1 SGHTA, CDR2 FQGTGA. V was clipped by 2 bases and J by 1 base; unmatched bases: 4. The CDR3 runs 17 residues.

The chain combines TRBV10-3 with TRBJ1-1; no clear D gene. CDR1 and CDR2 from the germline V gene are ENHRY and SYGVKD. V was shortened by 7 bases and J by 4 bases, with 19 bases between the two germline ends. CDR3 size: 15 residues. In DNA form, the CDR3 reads TGTGCCATCAAGCCCCCCGAGTTCGAGGGCACTGAAGCTTTCTTT. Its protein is CAIKPPEFEGTEAFF.

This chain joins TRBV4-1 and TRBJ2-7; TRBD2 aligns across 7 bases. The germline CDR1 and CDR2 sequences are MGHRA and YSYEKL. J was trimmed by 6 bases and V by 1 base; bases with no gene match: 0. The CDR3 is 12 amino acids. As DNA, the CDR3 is TGCGCCAGCAGCCAAGGGGGGGGCGAGCAGTACTTC. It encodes CASSQGGGEQYF.

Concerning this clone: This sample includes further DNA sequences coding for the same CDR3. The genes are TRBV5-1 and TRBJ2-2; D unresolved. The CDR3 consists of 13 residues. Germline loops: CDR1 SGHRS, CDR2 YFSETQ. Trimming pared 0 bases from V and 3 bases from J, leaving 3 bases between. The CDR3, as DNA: TGCGCCAGCAGCTTGGGGGACACCGGGGAGCTGTTTTTT. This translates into CASSLGDTGELFF.

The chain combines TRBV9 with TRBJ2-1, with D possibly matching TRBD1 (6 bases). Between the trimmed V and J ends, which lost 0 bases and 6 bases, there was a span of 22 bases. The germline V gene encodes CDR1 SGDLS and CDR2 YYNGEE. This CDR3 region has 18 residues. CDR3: CASSVVPGHQGNFNEQFF. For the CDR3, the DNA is TGTGCCAGCAGCGTAGTTCCGGGACACCAGGGAAACTTCAATGAGCAGTTCTTC.

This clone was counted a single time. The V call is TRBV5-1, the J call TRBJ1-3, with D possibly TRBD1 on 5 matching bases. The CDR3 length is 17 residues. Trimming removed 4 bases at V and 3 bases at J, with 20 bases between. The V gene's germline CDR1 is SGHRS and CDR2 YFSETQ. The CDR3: CASSAVAQDLVGNTIYF. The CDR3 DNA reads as TGCGCCAGCAGCGCGGTAGCACAGGATTTGGTTGGAAACACCATATATTTT.

CDR3 loop: CASSGGTSINEQFF. The CDR3, as DNA: TGTGCCAGCAGCGGGGGGACTAGCATCAATGAGCAGTTCTTC. The chain uses TRBV9 and TRBJ2-1; TRBD2 matches at 9 bases. Germline loops: CDR1 SGDLS, CDR2 YYNGEE. This CDR3 is 14 amino acids long. Trimming took 3 bases from V and 6 from J; bases not matched to a gene: 4.

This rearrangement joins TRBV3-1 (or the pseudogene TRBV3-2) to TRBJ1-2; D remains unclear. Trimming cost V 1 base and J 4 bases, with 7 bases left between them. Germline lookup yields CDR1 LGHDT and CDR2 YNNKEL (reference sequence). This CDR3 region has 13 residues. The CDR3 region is CASSQVRAYGYTF. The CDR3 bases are TGTGCCAGCAGCCAAGTTAGGGCCTATGGCTACACCTTC.